The table lists the clone carrying this TCR beta chain with a few counts. Antigen: not known. The data derive from a study of CD8 T cells in ankylosing spondylitis. General study results and limits: Those disease-linked clones were CD8+; they were also relatively rare in peripheral blood. Reportedly, matched ankylosing spondylitis synovial fluid was significantly enriched for disease-linked clones. A motif of fewer than ten highly homologous TCR beta variants was seen as apparently characteristic of ankylosing spondylitis blood.

Generation of TCR beta libraries employed quantitative 5'-RACE incorporating molecular barcodes. From the 5' RACE reads, TCRdb called clonotypes with MiXCR, one entry per CDR3 protein. Of 120,000 or so distinct CDR3 sequences in the sample, about 13% were seen once. V lost 1 base, J lost 1 base, and 11 bases lay in between. The CDR3 loop spans 15 amino acids. Germline CDR1 reads SGHTA; CDR2 reads FQGNSA. This chain links TRBV7-2 with TRBJ2-7, with D possibly being TRBD1 (5 bases). Sequences were obtained from blood, either unsorted or a sorted T cell fraction (not recorded which). This receptor was identified in a female donor with ankylosing spondylitis or in good health (not recorded which). Here the CDR3 DNA reads TGTGCCAGCAGCTTAGGGGGCCAGATTTCCTACGAGCAGTACTTC. This translates into CASSLGGQISYEQYF.